These 18 T cell receptor beta chains originate from one sample sequenced in a study of T cells in localized non-small cell lung cancer (dated by TCRdb to 2020 to 2022). The library was obtained by the immunoSEQ multiplex PCR assay. The immuneACCESS repertoire file appears here via TCRdb, limited to in-frame rearrangements. These files lack a portion of the clones; in checked studies, under half of the deficit traces to unresolved V genes, and the cause of the others is not known. The table for this sample lists over 950 clones; 20% to 25% of them were counted only once. The leading ten clones occupy about 20% of the sample. This specimen consisted of normal lung tissue next to the tumor, obtained before any cancer treatment. The receptors shown here come from a man between 35 and 75 years old with stage III squamous cell lung carcinoma.

The chain carries TRBV19 and TRBJ1-5; D gene unclear. V lost 7 bases and J 9 bases, leaving 16 bases between the germline ends. The germline V gene encodes CDR1 LNHDA and CDR2 SQIVND (reference sequence). CDR3 size: 13 residues. The CDR3 DNA sequence: TGTGCCAGTACCCGGGATCCTCGACTGCCCCAGCATTTT. It translates to CASTRDPRLPQHF.

This clone was detected a few times. The rearrangement links TRBV28 to TRBJ1-2; unclear D gene. V lost 6 bases, J lost 14 bases, and 19 bases lay in between. Germline CDR1 and CDR2: MDHEN and SYDVKM. The CDR3 is made up of 12 amino acids. The CDR3 bases are TGTGCCAGCAGACCAACGGGCAGTCTCTATACCTTC. It codes for CASRPTGSLYTF.

In this sample, this clone turned up a few times. The chain couples TRBV6-8 to TRBJ1-2; 7 bases line up with TRBD1. The CDR3 runs 14 residues. The germline V gene encodes CDR1 MNHGY and CDR2 SAAAGT. The V gene end was trimmed by 7 bases and the J gene end by 2 bases; junction bases not matched to a gene: 7. The CDR3 reads CASTTGVNNYGYTF. The CDR3 DNA is TGTGCCAGCACAACAGGGGTTAACAACTATGGCTACACCTTC.

In this sample, this clone turned up a few times. The genes are TRBV30 and TRBJ1-5, with D maybe TRBD1 (6 bases). CDR1 GTSNPN and CDR2 SVGIG come from the germline V gene (reference sequence). This CDR3 has 12 amino acids. With 2 bases removed from V and 9 bases from J, the gap between germline ends came to 11 bases. CDR3 residues: CAWSPGGAPQHF. CDR3 DNA sequence: TGTGCCTGGAGTCCCGGGGGGGCGCCCCAGCATTTT.

This clone was seen only a few times. The chain has TRBV6-8 and TRBJ1-3, with D perhaps matching TRBD1 (5 bases). Germline lookup yields CDR1 MNHGY and CDR2 SAAAGT. The germline V and J ends were trimmed by 8 bases and 4 bases, with 9 bases remaining between them. The CDR3 consists of 12 residues. The CDR3 DNA follows: TGTGCCAGCGGAGGGGACGGAAACACCATATATTTT. It encodes CASGGDGNTIYF.

The genes are TRBV19 and TRBJ2-1; TRBD1 aligns across 9 bases. This CDR3 region has 15 residues. V gave up 3 bases and J gave up 9 bases; unmatched junction bases: 9. Germline V gene sequence: CDR1 LNHDA, CDR2 SQIVND (reference sequence). In DNA form, the CDR3 reads TGTGCCAGTAGTATCCAACAGGGGGCCATAGCTGAGCAGTTCTTC. This gives the protein CASSIQQGAIAEQFF.

The chain is built from TRBV6-1 and TRBJ1-4, with a tentative D call TRBD1 (5 bases). This CDR3 is 18 amino acids long. V was cut by 0 bases and J by 0 bases, with 14 bases left in between. Looked up from germline, CDR1 is MNHNS and CDR2 is SASEGT. The CDR3 sequence: CASSEASRGFATNEKLFF. The CDR3 DNA sequence: TGTGCCAGCAGTGAAGCCTCTCGGGGCTTCGCAACTAATGAAAAACTGTTTTTT.

This clone came up once. The chain uses TRBV10-2 and TRBJ2-3; D unclear. Deletions cut 6 bases from V and 2 bases from J, with 9 bases between. In germline, CDR1 is WSHSY, CDR2 SAAADI. There are 13 residues in the CDR3. The CDR3 nucleotides read TGCGCCAGCAGGACCAGCGCCACAGATACGCAGTATTTT. It encodes CASRTSATDTQYF.

In this sample, this clone turned up a few times. The rearrangement uses TRBV28 and TRBJ1-2; TRBD1 might be the D (6 bases). CDR3 length: 15 residues. Germline V gene data show CDR1 as MDHEN and CDR2 as SYDVKM. The V and J ends lost 6 bases and 8 bases respectively, with 22 bases between them. The CDR3 nucleotides read TGTGCCAGCAGAGTCCGACCCGGGGGGCAGGAAGGCTACACCTTC. Translated: CASRVRPGGQEGYTF.

This clone was seen only a few times. The same CDR3 also results from other DNA sequences found in this sample. The gene calls are TRBV25-1 and TRBJ2-5, with a possible D match to TRBD2 (7 bases). V was shortened by 3 bases and J by 0 bases, with 8 bases between the two germline ends. The CDR3 contains 14 residues. The germline gives CDR1 MGHDK, CDR2 SYGVNS. The CDR3 DNA reads as TGTGCCAGCAGTGAGCGGGGGCACCAAGAGACCCAGTACTTC. Protein: CASSERGHQETQYF.

As for this clone: A junction end diverges from the germline sequence, so it may reflect a read error. The J gene is TRBJ2-1, the V gene TRBV6-4; D not resolved. This CDR3 is 13 amino acids long. The germline V gene has CDR1 MRHNA and CDR2 SNTAGT. DNA of the CDR3: TGTGCCAGCAGTTACTCTGGATACAATGAGCAGTTCTTC. It yields the protein CASSYSGYNEQFF.

Within the sample, this clone is medium-sized. The CDR3 is cut off 1 residue early in the read; its end comes from the germline J gene. V gene TRBV6-1 combines with J gene TRBJ2-3, with D tentatively TRBD2 (7 bases). Germline V gene sequence: CDR1 MNHNS, CDR2 SASEGT. Trimming took 1 base from V and 3 from J, leaving 20 bases between them. There are 18 residues in the CDR3. The CDR3 here is CASSEGGGRAFGTDTQYF. CDR3 DNA, as far as it was read: TGTGCCAGCAGTGAAGGAGGGGGGAGGGCCTTTGGAACAGATACGCAGTAT.

The chain employs TRBV11-3 and TRBJ2-1, with TRBD2 identical over 9 bases. Germline assignment: CDR1 SGHNT and CDR2 YENEEA. The J segment lost 7 bases and the V segment lost 1 base, leaving 8 bases of the junction unmatched. The CDR3 sequence is 16 residues long. CDR3 DNA: TGTGCCAGCAGCTTAGTTCCTAGCGGGAAGCCTAATGAGCAGTTCTTC. As protein: CASSLVPSGKPNEQFF.

The chain joins TRBV11-3 to TRBJ2-7; weak D call: TRBD1 (5 bases). This CDR3 is 14 amino acids long. The V gene's germline CDR1 is SGHNT and CDR2 YENEEA. The V and J ends lost 6 bases and 3 bases respectively, with 15 bases between them. The CDR3 sequence is CASRPSDSVYEQYV. The CDR3 region has the DNA TGTGCCAGCAGACCCTCAGACAGCGTCTACGAGCAGTACGTC.

In this sample, this clone turned up a few times. This rearrangement joins TRBV7-1 to TRBJ2-5, with a tentative D call TRBD1 (6 bases). TRBV7-1 carries the ORF label, with uncertain function. The CDR3 totals 13 residues. The V gene lost 5 bases and the J gene lost 5 bases, with 12 bases spanning the gap. The CDR3 sequence is CASSQQGLETQYF. The CDR3 DNA follows: TGTGCCAGCAGCCAGCAGGGGTTGGAGACCCAGTACTTC.

This clone was counted between two and nine times. The chain combines TRBV11-3 with TRBJ2-1; 14 bases map to TRBD2. Trimming removed 2 bases from V and 7 bases from J; junction bases left unmatched: 7. This CDR3 contains 17 residues. Germline-derived CDR1 and CDR2 are SGHNT and YENEEA. CDR3 in DNA: TGTGCCAGCAGCTTAATTTCGACTAGCGGGAGGGCAAATGAGCAGTTCTTC. Translated: CASSLISTSGRANEQFF.

The chain is built from TRBV15 and TRBJ1-5, with D uncertain. Germline assignment: CDR1 LNHNV and CDR2 YYDKDF (reference sequence). The V end was cut by 0 bases, the J end by 4 bases, with 7 bases between. The CDR3 spans 14 residues. CDR3 residues: CATSRDLTNQPQHF. The CDR3 DNA reads TGTGCCACCAGCAGAGATCTGACGAATCAGCCCCAGCATTTT.

The V call is TRBV5-1, the J call TRBJ1-1; D ambiguous. This CDR3 is 15 amino acids long. Germline CDR1 SGHRS, CDR2 YFSETQ. V dropped 2 bases and J dropped 3 bases, with 14 bases sitting between them. The CDR3 sequence: CASSLPSYGDTEAFF. The CDR3 nucleotides are TGCGCCAGCAGCTTACCCTCCTATGGGGACACTGAAGCTTTCTTT.